These 15 T cell receptor beta chains originate from one sample sequenced in a study of CD8 T cells in Susac syndrome. Reverse transcription used roughly 0.45 to 1 ug RNA and random hexamers. From the immunoSEQ multiplex PCR reads, TCRdb called clonotypes with MiXCR, one entry per CDR3 protein. The sample carries around 200,000 distinct CDR3 sequences, roughly 94% recorded once. Sequenced material: CD4+ T cells from PBMCs. Receptors originate from a human donor with Susac syndrome.

The sample holds one count of this clonotype. The chain is built from TRBV20-1 and TRBJ2-1; D may be TRBD1 or TRBD2 (5 bases each). Germline assignment: CDR1 DFQATT and CDR2 SNEGSKA (reference sequence). The CDR3 is made up of 17 amino acids. V lost 0 bases and J lost 4, with 19 bases in between. The CDR3 protein is CSAREDGIGTWYNEQFF. CDR3 nucleotides: TGCAGTGCTAGAGAAGATGGGATTGGGACGTGGTACAATGAGCAGTTCTTC.

The chain employs TRBV6-2 or TRBV6-3 and TRBJ2-1; D possibly uses TRBD1 or TRBD2 (5 bases each). Per the germline V gene, CDR1 is MNHEY and CDR2 is SVGEGT. Trimming stripped 0 bases from V and 6 bases from J, with 12 bases between. This CDR3 is built from 15 residues. The CDR3 region has the DNA TGTGCCAGCAGTTACTCCGGGACCGTACTCAATGAGCAGTTCTTC. Residues: CASSYSGTVLNEQFF.

This clonotype was seen a single time. The rearrangement links TRBV5-4 to TRBJ2-7, with 8 bases identical to TRBD1. The CDR3 runs to 15 residues. CDR1 is SGHNT, CDR2 YYREEE, per germline (reference sequence). With 3 bases clipped from V and 0 bases from J, the junction kept 5 bases outside the gene matches. CDR3: CASSWGQVNSYEQYF. The CDR3 bases are TGTGCCAGCAGCTGGGGACAGGTGAACTCCTACGAGCAGTACTTC.

This clonotype turned up a few times. V gene TRBV20-1 combines with J gene TRBJ2-3; D unresolved. CDR3 length equals 12 residues. Germline values: CDR1 DFQATT, CDR2 SNEGSKA (reference sequence). Trimming shortened V by 4 bases and J by 2 bases, and 7 bases separated the two germline ends. For the CDR3, the DNA is TGCAGTGCTAATCCGTTCACAGATACGCAGTATTTT. As protein: CSANPFTDTQYF.

The chain carries TRBV7-9 and TRBJ1-3; the D gene is possibly TRBD1 (5 bases). The CDR3 spans 15 residues. The V end lost 5 bases, the J end lost 0 bases, and 11 bases lay between the germline ends. The V gene's germline CDR1 is SEHNR and CDR2 FQNEAQ (reference sequence). CDR3 protein: CASSRDGASGNTIYF. CDR3 nucleotide sequence: TGTGCCAGCAGCAGGGACGGAGCCTCTGGAAACACCATATATTTT.

This clonotype was seen a single time. V and J are TRBV7-2 and TRBJ2-7; tentatively, D is TRBD1 (5 bases). Trimming left V 0 bases short and J 4 bases short, with 10 bases between. Per the germline V gene, CDR1 is SGHTA and CDR2 is FQGNSA. This CDR3 has 14 amino acids. The CDR3 loop is CASSLAVRDYEQYF. Here the CDR3 DNA reads TGTGCCAGCAGCTTAGCCGTCAGGGATTACGAGCAGTACTTC.

This rearrangement joins TRBV7-9 to TRBJ2-1; possible D gene TRBD2, 5 bases. CDR3 length equals 12 residues. Per the germline V gene, CDR1 is SEHNR and CDR2 is FQNEAQ (reference sequence). V was trimmed by 5 bases and J by 9 bases, leaving 11 bases between them. CDR3: CASSPEAGEQFF. The CDR3 DNA sequence: TGTGCCAGCAGCCCAGAGGCGGGTGAGCAGTTCTTC.

The chain recombines TRBV30 with TRBJ1-1, with 9 bases aligning to TRBD1. Trimming took 5 bases from V and 1 from J; bases not matched to a gene: 2. The CDR3 has 13 amino acids. Germline V CDR1 and CDR2: GTSNPN, SVGIG (reference sequence). The CDR3 reads CAWEGQGNTEAFF. The CDR3, as DNA: TGTGCCTGGGAGGGACAGGGGAACACTGAAGCTTTCTTT.

This rearrangement joins TRBV29-1 to TRBJ2-5, with D uncertain. The CDR3 totals 11 residues. V gave up 4 bases and J gave up 5 bases, with 8 bases separating them. The germline CDR1 and CDR2 sequences are SQVTM and ANQGSEA. The CDR3, as DNA: TGCAGCGTTGTATGGCAGGAGACCCAGTACTTC. Amino acids: CSVVWQETQYF.

This rearrangement joins TRBV15 to TRBJ2-6, with 8 bases fitting TRBD1. The germline CDR1 and CDR2 sequences are LNHNV and YYDKDF (reference sequence). This CDR3 has 20 amino acids. Trimming at V came to 1 base and at J to 0 bases, leaving 11 bases not matched to a gene. CDR3 DNA sequence: TGTGCCACCAGCAGAGCCAGGGGGCTAACCCTCTACTCTGGGGCCAACGTCCTGACTTTC. This sequence encodes CATSRARGLTLYSGANVLTF. Full variable domain (remainder filled in from reference TRBV15 and TRBJ2-6): DAMVIQNPRYQVTQFGKPVTLSCSQTLNHNVMYWYQQKSSQAPKLLFHYYDKDFNNEADTPDNFQSRRPNTSFCFLDIRSPGLGDTAMYLCATSRARGLTLYSGANVLTFGAGSRLTVL.

The gene calls are TRBV15 and TRBJ2-7, with TRBD1 matching over 7 bases. V lost 0 bases, J lost 3 bases, and 8 bases stayed unmatched. The V gene's germline CDR1 is LNHNV and CDR2 YYDKDF (reference sequence). This CDR3 is 16 amino acids long. CDR3 sequence (DNA): TGTGCCACCAGCAGAGATTCTAGACAGGGTAACTACGAGCAGTACTTC. It yields the protein CATSRDSRQGNYEQYF.

This chain links TRBV30 with TRBJ2-2; D unclear. The CDR3 has 14 amino acids. CDR1 and CDR2 (germline): GTSNPN, SVGIG (reference sequence). With 5 bases removed from V and 7 bases from J, the gap between germline ends came to 17 bases. CDR3 residues: CAWHRDLFGGELFF. The CDR3 bases are TGTGCCTGGCATAGGGATCTTTTTGGCGGGGAGCTGTTTTTT.

The chain recombines TRBV28 with TRBJ2-5, with 9 bases lining up with TRBD2. V shed 5 bases and J 5 bases; nucleotides not matched to a gene: 9. In germline, CDR1 is MDHEN, CDR2 SYDVKM. The CDR3 covers 15 residues. As DNA, the CDR3 is TGTGCCAGCAGTCAGATAGCGGGAGTAAGGGAGACCCAGTACTTC. Its translation is CASSQIAGVRETQYF.

V usage is TRBV20-1 and J usage is TRBJ2-7, with D possibly called TRBD1 or TRBD2 (5 bases each). The CDR3 sequence is 14 residues long. The germline V gene encodes CDR1 DFQATT and CDR2 SNEGSKA (reference sequence). V gave up 6 bases and J gave up 0 bases, with 15 bases separating them. The CDR3 loop is CSASRDGLSYEQYF. For the CDR3, the DNA is TGCAGTGCAAGCCGGGACGGACTCTCCTACGAGCAGTACTTC.

This sequence joins TRBV2 and TRBJ2-3; D perhaps matches TRBD2 (6 bases). CDR1 is SNHLY and CDR2 is FYNNEI in the germline V gene. The CDR3 sequence is 14 residues long. The ends were cut back, 4 bases at V and 1 base at J, with 9 bases in the middle. The CDR3 nucleotides are TGTGCCAGCAGTGGCGGGATTGGCACAGATACGCAGTATTTT. Translating gives CASSGGIGTDTQYF. The variable domain in full, with the rest retrieved from reference TRBV2 and TRBJ2-3, is EPEVTQTPSHQVTQMGQEVILRCVPISNHLYFYWYRQILGQKVEFLVSFYNNEISEKSEIFDDQFSVERPDGSNFTLKIRSTKLEDSAMYFCASSGGIGTDTQYFGPGTRLTVL.